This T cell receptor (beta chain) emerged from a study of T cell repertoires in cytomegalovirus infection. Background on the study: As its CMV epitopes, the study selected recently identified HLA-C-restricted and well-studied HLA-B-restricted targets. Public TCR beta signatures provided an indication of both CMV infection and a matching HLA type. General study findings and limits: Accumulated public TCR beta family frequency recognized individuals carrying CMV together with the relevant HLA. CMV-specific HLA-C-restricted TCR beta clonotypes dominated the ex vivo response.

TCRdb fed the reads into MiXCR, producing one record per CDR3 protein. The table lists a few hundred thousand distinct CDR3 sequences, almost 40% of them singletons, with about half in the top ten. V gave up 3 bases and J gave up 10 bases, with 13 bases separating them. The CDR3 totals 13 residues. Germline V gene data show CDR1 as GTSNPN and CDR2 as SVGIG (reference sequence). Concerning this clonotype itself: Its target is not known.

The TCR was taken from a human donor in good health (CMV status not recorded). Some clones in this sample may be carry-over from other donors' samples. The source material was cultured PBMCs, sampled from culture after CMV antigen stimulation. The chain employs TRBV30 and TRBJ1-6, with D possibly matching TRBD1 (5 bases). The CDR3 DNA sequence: TGTGCCTGGAGCCGGAGGGGTTGGTCACCCCTCCACTTT. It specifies CAWSRRGWSPLHF.